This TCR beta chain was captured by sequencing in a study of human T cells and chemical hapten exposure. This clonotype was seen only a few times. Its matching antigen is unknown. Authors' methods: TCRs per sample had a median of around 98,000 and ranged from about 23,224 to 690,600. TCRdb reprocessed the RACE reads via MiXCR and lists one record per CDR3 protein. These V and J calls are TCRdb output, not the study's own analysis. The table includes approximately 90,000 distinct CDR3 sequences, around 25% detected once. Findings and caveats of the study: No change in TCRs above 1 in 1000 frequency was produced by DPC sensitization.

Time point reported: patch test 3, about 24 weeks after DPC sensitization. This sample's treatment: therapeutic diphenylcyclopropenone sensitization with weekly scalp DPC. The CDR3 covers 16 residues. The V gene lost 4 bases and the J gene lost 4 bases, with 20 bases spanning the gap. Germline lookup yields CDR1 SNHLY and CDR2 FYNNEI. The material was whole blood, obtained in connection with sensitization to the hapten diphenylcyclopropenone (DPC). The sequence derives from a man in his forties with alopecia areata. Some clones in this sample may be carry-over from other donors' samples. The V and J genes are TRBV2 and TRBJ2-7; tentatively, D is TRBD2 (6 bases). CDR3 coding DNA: TGTGCCAGCAGTGCGGGTATCGGGCCGGGAGTTTACGAGCAGTACTTC. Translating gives CASSAGIGPGVYEQYF.